This T cell receptor beta chain was documented in a study of CD4+ T cells in melanoma. Study-wide results and limits: Neoantigen-specific CD4+ T cells in melanoma reportedly had diverse differentiation states. CD8+ T cell, macrophage and B cell function reportedly correlated with neoantigen-specific CD4+ T cells.

The CDR3 totals 15 residues. V was pared by 3 bases and J by 5 bases, with 16 bases between. Germline V CDR1 and CDR2: SNHLY, FYNNEI. TCRdb keeps only in-frame clones here, not all; method: immunoSEQ multiplex PCR. The profile shows more than 12,000 clones, approximately 62% of them singletons. As to this clone: Antigen: not known.

Sequenced material: cells from a culture (not recorded whether cultured in vitro). The sequence came from a human donor with melanoma. The rearrangement links TRBV2 to TRBJ1-2; D perhaps matches TRBD1 (6 bases). The CDR3 DNA reads TGTGCCAGCAGTGATACGTCAGGGGCGTGGTATGGCTACACCTTC. It encodes CASSDTSGAWYGYTF.